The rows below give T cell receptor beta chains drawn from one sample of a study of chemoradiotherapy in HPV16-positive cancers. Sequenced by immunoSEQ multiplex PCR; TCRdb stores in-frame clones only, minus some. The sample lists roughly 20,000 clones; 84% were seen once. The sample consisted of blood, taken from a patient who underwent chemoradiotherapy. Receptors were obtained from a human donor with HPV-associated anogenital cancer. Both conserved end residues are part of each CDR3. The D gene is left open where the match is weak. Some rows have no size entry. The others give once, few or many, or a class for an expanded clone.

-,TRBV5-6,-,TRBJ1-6,CASSLGLYNSPLHF,TGTGCCAGCAGCTTGGGCCTCTATAATTCACCCCTCCACTTT
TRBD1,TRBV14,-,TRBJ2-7,CASSRTYTGGDPYEQYF,TGTGCCAGCAGCCGCACTTATACAGGGGGCGATCCCTACGAGCAGTACTTC
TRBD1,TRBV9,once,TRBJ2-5,CASSKTGTGLTQYF,TGTGCCAGCAGCAAAACCGGGACAGGGCTGACCCAGTACTTC
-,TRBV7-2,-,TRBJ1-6,CASSLELGAPLHF,TGTGCCAGCAGCTTAGAGCTCGGGGCACCCCTCCACTTT
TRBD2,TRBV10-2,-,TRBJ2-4,CASSESLAGSAKNIQYF,TGCGCCAGCAGTGAGTCTCTAGCGGGCTCGGCCAAAAACATTCAGTACTTC
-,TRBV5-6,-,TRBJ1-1,CASSLDLNTEAFF,TGTGCCAGCAGCTTGGACCTGAACACTGAAGCTTTCTTT
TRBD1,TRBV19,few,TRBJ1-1,CASRPVTGAVGTEAFF,TGTGCCAGTAGACCTGTGACAGGGGCGGTGGGCACTGAAGCTTTCTTT
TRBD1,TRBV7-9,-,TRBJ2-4,CASMVGTGNIQYF,TGTGCCAGCATGGTGGGGACAGGGAACATTCAGTACTTC
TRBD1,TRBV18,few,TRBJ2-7,CASSPRQGGPYEQYF,TGTGCCAGCTCACCAAGACAGGGGGGACCCTACGAGCAGTACTTC
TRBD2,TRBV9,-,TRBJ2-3,CASSESPGGRGTQYF,TGTGCCAGCAGCGAGTCCCCGGGGGGGAGGGGTACGCAGTATTTT
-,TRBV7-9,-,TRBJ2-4,CASSSTASLAKNIQYF,TGTGCCAGCAGCTCGACGGCATCCTTAGCCAAAAACATTCAGTACTTC